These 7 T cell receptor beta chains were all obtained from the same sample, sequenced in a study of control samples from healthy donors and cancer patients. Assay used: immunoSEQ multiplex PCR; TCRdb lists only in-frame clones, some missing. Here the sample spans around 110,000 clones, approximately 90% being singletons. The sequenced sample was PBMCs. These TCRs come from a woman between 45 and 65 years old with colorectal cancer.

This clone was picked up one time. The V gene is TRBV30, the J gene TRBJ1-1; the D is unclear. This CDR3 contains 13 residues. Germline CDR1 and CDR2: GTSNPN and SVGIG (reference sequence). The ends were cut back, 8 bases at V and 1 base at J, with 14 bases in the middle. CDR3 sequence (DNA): TGTGCCGGACTTAAACGGACGAACACTGAAGCTTTCTTT. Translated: CAGLKRTNTEAFF.

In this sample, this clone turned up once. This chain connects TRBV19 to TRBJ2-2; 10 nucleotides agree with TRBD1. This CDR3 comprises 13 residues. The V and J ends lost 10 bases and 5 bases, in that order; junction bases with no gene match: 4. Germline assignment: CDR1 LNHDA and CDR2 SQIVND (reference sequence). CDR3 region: CATRDRGTGELFF. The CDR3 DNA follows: TGTGCCACGAGGGACAGGGGTACCGGGGAGCTGTTTTTT.

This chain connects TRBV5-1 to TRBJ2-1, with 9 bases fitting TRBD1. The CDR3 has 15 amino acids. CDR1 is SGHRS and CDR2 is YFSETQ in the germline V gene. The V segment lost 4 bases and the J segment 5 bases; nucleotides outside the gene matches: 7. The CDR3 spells CASSLGTGRDNEQFF. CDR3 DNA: TGCGCCAGCAGCCTGGGGACAGGGAGGGACAATGAGCAGTTCTTC. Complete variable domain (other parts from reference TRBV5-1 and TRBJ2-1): KAGVTQTPRYLIKTRGQQVTLSCSPISGHRSVSWYQQTPGQGLQFLFEYFSETQRNKGNFPGRFSGRQFSNSRSEMNVSTLELGDSALYLCASSLGTGRDNEQFFGPGTRLTVL.

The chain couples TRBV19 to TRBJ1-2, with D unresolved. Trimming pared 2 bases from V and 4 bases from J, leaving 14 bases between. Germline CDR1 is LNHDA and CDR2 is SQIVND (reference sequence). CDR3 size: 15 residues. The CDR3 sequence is CASSITLGLTYGYTF. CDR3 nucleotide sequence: TGTGCCAGTAGTATAACGCTCGGGCTGACCTATGGCTACACCTTC.

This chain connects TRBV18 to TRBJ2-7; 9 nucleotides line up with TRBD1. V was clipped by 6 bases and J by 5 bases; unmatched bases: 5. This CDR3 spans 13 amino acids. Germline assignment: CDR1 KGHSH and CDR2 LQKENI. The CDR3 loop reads CASSGQGGDEQYF. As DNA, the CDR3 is TGTGCCAGCTCGGGACAGGGCGGCGACGAGCAGTACTTC.

The CDR3 region is CASSYGTQDGYTF. In DNA form, the CDR3 reads TGTGCCAGCTCATACGGGACCCAGGATGGCTACACCTTC. This sequence joins TRBV18 and TRBJ1-2, with D possibly TRBD1 on 5 matching bases. In germline, CDR1 is KGHSH, CDR2 LQKENI. This CDR3 comprises 13 residues. The V and J ends lost 5 bases and 6 bases respectively, with 13 bases between them.

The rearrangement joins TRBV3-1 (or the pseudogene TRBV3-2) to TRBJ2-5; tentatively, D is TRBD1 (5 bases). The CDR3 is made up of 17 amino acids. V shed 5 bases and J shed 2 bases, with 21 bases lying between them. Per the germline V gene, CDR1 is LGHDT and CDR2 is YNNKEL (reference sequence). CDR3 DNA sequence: TGTGCCAGCAGCTCGTTTGGCCACGCAGGGTTGCAAGAGACCCAGTACTTC. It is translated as CASSSFGHAGLQETQYF.